This TCR beta chain was recovered during a study of OX40 agonist ivuxolimab in advanced cancers. The wider study: At 0.01 to 10 mg/kg, ivuxolimab was administered intravenously to patients every 2 weeks.

Clones were read by immunoSEQ multiplex PCR, and TCRdb kept only the in-frame ones, dropping some. The profile shows some 61,000 clones, around 73% of them singletons. Germline assignment: CDR1 LNHDA and CDR2 SQIVND (reference sequence). This CDR3 has 17 residues. The junction had 16 bases not matched to a gene; V was cut back by 3 bases and J by 7 bases. This rearrangement joins TRBV19 to TRBJ1-2, with TRBD1 identical over 8 bases. The source is an adult with an advanced solid tumor such as melanoma, head and neck, liver or kidney cancer. The starting material was CD4+ or CD8+ T cells sorted from blood, obtained in a trial of the OX40 agonist ivuxolimab. The CDR3 sequence is CASSIPTGVMLARGYTF. In DNA, the CDR3 is TGTGCCAGTAGTATCCCGACAGGGGTTATGCTGGCCCGTGGCTACACCTTC.